One T cell receptor beta chain is described in this entry. The method was immunoSEQ multiplex PCR; TCRdb's version includes in-frame clones alone and lacks a portion of them. The table lists around 150,000 clones, roughly nine tenths of them singletons. Per germline, CDR1 LNHDA and CDR2 SQIVND (reference sequence). V lost 4 bases and J lost 0, with 15 bases in between. The CDR3 sequence is 16 residues long. The data stem from a study of cytomegalovirus exposure and HLA in healthy donors. Sequencing was carried out using PBMCs. The chain recombines TRBV19 with TRBJ2-5; D is unclear. The sequence was collected from a woman aged 25 to 39 in good health and CMV-seronegative. CDR3 sequence: CASSRRVSAYQETQYF. CDR3 coding DNA: TGTGCCAGTAGTAGACGGGTTAGTGCGTACCAAGAGACCCAGTACTTC.